The present T cell receptor (beta chain) was sequenced within a study of cytomegalovirus exposure and HLA in healthy donors. Study-wide background: The 100 to 150 validation repertoires were reported in a later analysis to have been generated on the same platform as the roughly 720 first-cohort repertoires.

The donors were members of the validation cohort comprising over a hundred subjects, separate from the approximately 710-subject first cohort. Assay: immunoSEQ multiplex PCR; the TCRdb copy retains only in-frame clones and omits some. In the table there are fewer than 250,000 clones, 65% to 85% of which are singletons. Findings and limits, study-wide: Researchers reported that a few CMV-associated chains were confirmed in vitro as CMV antigen-specific. The classifier reportedly diagnosed cytomegalovirus status with high sensitivity and specificity.

The CDR3 length is 16 residues. J gave up 6 bases and V 4 bases, and 10 bases lay outside the gene matches. CDR1 and CDR2 from the germline V gene are SGHVS and FNYEAQ. Notes on this clone: Its antigen is undetermined.

This rearrangement joins TRBV7-6 to TRBJ2-7; 12 positions match TRBD2. Sequenced material: PBMCs. The sequence was obtained from a woman in her twenties or thirties in good health and CMV-seropositive. This CDR3 reads CASSSRLAGGIPEQYF. CDR3 bases: TGTGCCAGCAGCTCCCGTCTAGCGGGAGGGATACCCGAGCAGTACTTC.